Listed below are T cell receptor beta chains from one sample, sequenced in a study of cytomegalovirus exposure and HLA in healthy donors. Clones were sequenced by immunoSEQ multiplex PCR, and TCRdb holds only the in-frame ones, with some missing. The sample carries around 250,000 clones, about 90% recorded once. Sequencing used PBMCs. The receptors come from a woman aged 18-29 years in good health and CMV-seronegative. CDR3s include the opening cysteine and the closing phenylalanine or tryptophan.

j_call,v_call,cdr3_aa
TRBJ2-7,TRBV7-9,CASSFRDRLFEQYF
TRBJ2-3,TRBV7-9,CASSWGLAGGPDTQYF
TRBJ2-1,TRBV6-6,CASSPGGTGEYNEQFF
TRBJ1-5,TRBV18,CASSPRTGGNQPQHF
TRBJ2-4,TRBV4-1,CASSQEGAAAKNIQYF
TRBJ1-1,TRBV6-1,CASGNRGYTEAFF
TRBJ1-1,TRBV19,CASSTYTAVDTEAFF
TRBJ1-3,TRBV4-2,CASSQGPSDNPRNTIYF
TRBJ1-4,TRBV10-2,CASSDPGTPTGEKLFF
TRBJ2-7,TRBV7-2,CASTIGAGGATEQYF
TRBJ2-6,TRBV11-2,CASSLEAGFRTGANVLTF
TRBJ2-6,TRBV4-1,CASSQVSASEWVDRANVLTF
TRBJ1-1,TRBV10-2,CASSEPTGVRGNTEAFF
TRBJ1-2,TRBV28,CASSPMGTASGYTF
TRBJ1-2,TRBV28,CASSLSRPGGYTF
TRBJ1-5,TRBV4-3,CASSQDRNSNQPQHF
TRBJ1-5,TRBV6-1,CASSEGTGGIQPQHF